The entry below describes one T cell receptor beta chain. Its antigen is undetermined. These data belong to a study of T cell responses to AZD1222 COVID-19 vaccine. Overall study findings and caveats: Donors were chiefly white British, with a greater number of females, and clonal diversity was perhaps underestimated. Baseline seropositives among AZD1222 recipients totaled only six or seven. Spike as a whole was targeted by vaccine-associated CD4 TCRs, dominant at 160-218 and 743-854.

This table comes from immunoSEQ multiplex PCR, and its TCRdb copy is limited to in-frame clones, with some not included. The table includes about 83,000 clones, 86% detected once. V trimming: 5 bases; J trimming: 0 bases; junction bases outside the gene matches: 6. Germline V CDR1 and CDR2: MGHRA, YSYEKL. This CDR3 is built from 15 residues. The sample consisted of peripheral blood, taken on day 0 of AZD1222 vaccination. The receptor comes from an adult in good health. This chain links TRBV4-1 with TRBJ2-5; 7 nucleotides agree with TRBD2. For the CDR3, the DNA is TGCGCCAGCAGCGACCCGGGACTACACCAAGAGACCCAGTACTTC. Protein: CASSDPGLHQETQYF.